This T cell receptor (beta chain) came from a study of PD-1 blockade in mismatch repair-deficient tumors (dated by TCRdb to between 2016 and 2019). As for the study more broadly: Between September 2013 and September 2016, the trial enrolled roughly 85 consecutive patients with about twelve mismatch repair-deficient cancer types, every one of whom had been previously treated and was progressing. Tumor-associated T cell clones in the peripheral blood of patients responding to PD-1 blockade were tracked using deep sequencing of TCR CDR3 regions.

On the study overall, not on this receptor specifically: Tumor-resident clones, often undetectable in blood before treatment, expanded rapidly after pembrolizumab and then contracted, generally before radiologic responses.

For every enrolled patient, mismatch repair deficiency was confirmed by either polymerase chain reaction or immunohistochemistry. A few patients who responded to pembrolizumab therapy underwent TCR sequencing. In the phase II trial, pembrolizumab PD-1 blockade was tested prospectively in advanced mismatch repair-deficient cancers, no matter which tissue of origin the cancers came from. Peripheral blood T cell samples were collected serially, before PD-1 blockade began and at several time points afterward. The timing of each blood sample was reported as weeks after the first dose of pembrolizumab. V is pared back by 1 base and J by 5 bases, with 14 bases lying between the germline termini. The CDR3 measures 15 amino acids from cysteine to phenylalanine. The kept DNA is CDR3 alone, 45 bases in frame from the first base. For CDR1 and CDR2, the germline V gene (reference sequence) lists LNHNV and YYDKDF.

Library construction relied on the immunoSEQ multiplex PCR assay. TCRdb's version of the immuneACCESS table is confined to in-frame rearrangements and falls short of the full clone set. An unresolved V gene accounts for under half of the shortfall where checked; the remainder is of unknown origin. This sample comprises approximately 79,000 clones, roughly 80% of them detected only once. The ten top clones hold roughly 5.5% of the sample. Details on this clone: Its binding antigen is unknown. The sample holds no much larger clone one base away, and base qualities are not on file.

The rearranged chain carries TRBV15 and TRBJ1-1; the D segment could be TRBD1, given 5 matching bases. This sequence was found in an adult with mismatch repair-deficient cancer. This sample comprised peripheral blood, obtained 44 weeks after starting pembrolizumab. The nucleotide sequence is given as TGTGCCACCAGCAGAGGTCGGGCCGGGGGGACTGAAGCTTTCTTT. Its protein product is CATSRGRAGGTEAFF.